This entry lists 6 T cell receptor beta chains sequenced from one sample in a study of beta chain features in type 1 diabetes. The study reverse transcribed the entire isolated RNA, so it sequenced expressed TCRB transcripts. This table comes from immunoSEQ multiplex PCR, and its TCRdb copy is limited to in-frame clones, with some not included. The sample has more than 250,000 clones; roughly 22% are singletons. The study's findings and limits: Shortening of TCRB CDR3s, moderate but significant, appeared in all four CD4+ subsets of Type 1 diabetes patients.

What these receptors recognize is not known. The source material was naive CD4+ T cells from blood. The source is a woman aged 40-49 years with type 1 diabetes.

There are a few counts of this clone. The chain employs TRBV4-3 and TRBJ2-6; tentative D call: TRBD1 (5 bases). V was clipped by 5 bases and J by 4 bases, with 9 bases between them. The germline gives CDR1 LGHNA, CDR2 YSLEER. The CDR3 is 14 amino acids. The DNA of the CDR3 is TGCGCCAGCAGCTCAGGGCAAGGGGCCAACGTCCTGACTTTC. Protein product: CASSSGQGANVLTF.

The chain links TRBV28 to TRBJ2-5; maybe TRBD2 (5 bases). Germline V gene data show CDR1 as MDHEN and CDR2 as SYDVKM. V lost 7 bases to trimming and J lost 2 bases, with 14 bases between them. This CDR3 spans 14 amino acids. CDR3 loop: CASMGAAKQETQYF. Written as DNA, the CDR3 is TGTGCCAGCATGGGAGCAGCTAAACAAGAGACCCAGTACTTC.

Only a few counts were recorded for this clone. V is TRBV7-9 and J is TRBJ2-5; 8 positions match TRBD1. Germline CDR1 is SEHNR and CDR2 is FQNEAQ (reference sequence). The junction had 6 bases not matched to a gene; V was cut back by 5 bases and J by 4 bases. The CDR3 spans 14 residues. In DNA form, the CDR3 reads TGTGCCAGCAGCCGGACAGGGATTGGAGAGACCCAGTACTTC. Its translation is CASSRTGIGETQYF.

This clone was counted a few times. The chain has TRBV15 and TRBJ1-2; a possible D gene is TRBD1 (6 bases). Germline lookup yields CDR1 LNHNV and CDR2 YYDKDF (reference sequence). The CDR3 loop spans 15 amino acids. V lost 0 bases and J lost 7, with 15 bases in between. CDR3 bases: TGTGCCACCAGCAGAGATCGGGGGGGCTCGGTTGGCTACACCTTC. Its translation is CATSRDRGGSVGYTF. The variable domain in full, with the rest retrieved from reference TRBV15 and TRBJ1-2, is DAMVIQNPRYQVTQFGKPVTLSCSQTLNHNVMYWYQQKSSQAPKLLFHYYDKDFNNEADTPDNFQSRRPNTSFCFLDIRSPGLGDTAMYLCATSRDRGGSVGYTFGSGTRLTVV.

This chain joins TRBV30 and TRBJ1-1, with unresolved D. The CDR3 is made up of 14 amino acids. Between the trimmed V and J ends, which lost 0 bases and 4 bases, there was a span of 12 bases. Germline V CDR1 and CDR2: GTSNPN, SVGIG (reference sequence). The CDR3 region is CAWSVWRPGTEAFF. The CDR3 nucleotides read TGTGCCTGGAGTGTATGGAGACCGGGCACTGAAGCTTTCTTT.

The chain recombines TRBV7-2 with TRBJ1-2, with 7 positions matching TRBD1. The J segment lost 6 bases and the V segment lost 4 bases, leaving 11 bases of the junction unmatched. The CDR3 is 15 amino acids. Germline CDR1 and CDR2: SGHTA and FQGNSA. Here the CDR3 DNA reads TGTGCCAGCAGCTCAGTGGGACAGAACAGCCATGGCTACACCTTC. Translating gives CASSSVGQNSHGYTF.